The next 28 T cell receptor beta chains were all read from a single sample in a study of T cells after yellow fever vaccination. TCRdb passed the 5' RACE reads through MiXCR, listing each CDR3 protein once. The table has approximately 550,000 distinct CDR3 sequences, approximately 12% seen once. This sample comprised PBMCs, obtained on the day of the yellow fever booster vaccination. The receptors originated from a man younger than 40 who received the YFV17D yellow fever vaccine.

This clonotype was seen a few times. V and J are TRBV28 and TRBJ2-5; either TRBD1 or TRBD2 may supply D (5 bases each). Trimming stripped 6 bases from V and 4 bases from J, with 18 bases between. CDR3 size: 15 residues. Per germline, CDR1 MDHEN and CDR2 SYDVKM. CDR3 DNA: TGTGCCAGCAGCCTGACAGCGATGAGGGGAGAGACCCAGTACTTC. This gives the protein CASSLTAMRGETQYF.

The V gene is TRBV10-3, the J gene TRBJ2-5, with 12 positions matching TRBD1. The CDR3 extends over 14 amino acids. V gave up 6 bases and J gave up 5 bases; unmatched junction bases: 4. CDR1 is ENHRY and CDR2 is SYGVKD in the germline V gene. Here the CDR3 DNA reads TGTGCCATCAGCGGGACAGGGGGCAGGGAGACCCAGTACTTC. It specifies CAISGTGGRETQYF.

This clonotype was observed a few times. The J gene is TRBJ1-4, the V gene TRBV4-3; no clear D gene. There are 15 residues in the CDR3. In germline, CDR1 is LGHNA, CDR2 YSLEER. The germline V and J ends were trimmed by 0 bases and 7 bases, with 12 bases remaining between them. CDR3 sequence reads: CASSQEWGTFEKLFF. CDR3 DNA: TGCGCCAGCAGCCAAGAATGGGGAACTTTTGAAAAACTGTTTTTT.

This clonotype showed up just a few times. CDR3 DNA: TGTGCCATCAGTGAGTATCCGGAAGGAAACACCATATATTTT. Its protein product is CAISEYPEGNTIYF. The V gene is TRBV10-3, the J gene TRBJ1-3; D unclear. This CDR3 spans 14 amino acids. CDR1 and CDR2 (germline): ENHRY, SYGVKD. The V end was cut by 1 base, the J end by 4 bases, with 8 bases between.

This clonotype has just a few counts. This rearrangement joins TRBV30 to TRBJ2-2, with D unresolved. Germline V CDR1 and CDR2: GTSNPN, SVGIG (reference sequence). The V end lost 3 bases, the J end lost 1 base, and 6 bases lay between the germline ends. This CDR3 is built from 13 residues. The CDR3: CAWRRMNTGELFF. The DNA of the CDR3 is TGTGCCTGGAGAAGGATGAACACCGGGGAGCTGTTTTTT.

In this sample, this clonotype turned up a few times. The V call is TRBV10-3, the J call TRBJ2-2; maybe TRBD1 (7 bases). V was clipped by 6 bases and J by 2 bases, with 10 bases between them. The germline gives CDR1 ENHRY, CDR2 SYGVKD. This CDR3 contains 14 residues. The CDR3 nucleotides are TGTGCCATCAGGCGGGACAGCAACACCGGGGAGCTGTTTTTT. Amino acid sequence: CAIRRDSNTGELFF.

The rearrangement uses TRBV20-1 and TRBJ2-3; 12 bases are a match to TRBD2. This CDR3 is built from 16 residues. The trim removed 3 bases at V and 2 bases at J, leaving 6 bases unmatched. Looked up from germline, CDR1 is DFQATT and CDR2 is SNEGSKA (reference sequence). This chain's CDR3 is CSARGRTSGTTDTQYF. DNA of the CDR3: TGCAGTGCTAGGGGTAGGACTAGCGGGACCACAGATACGCAGTATTTT.

This clonotype came up a few times. This chain links TRBV24-1 with TRBJ2-2; TRBD2 is a possible D gene (5 bases). The V and J ends lost 3 bases and 4 bases respectively, with 11 bases between them. CDR3 length: 15 amino acids. Germline assignment: CDR1 KGHDR and CDR2 SFDVKD. The CDR3 DNA is TGTGCCACCAGTGATCCAACCGGACTCACCGGGGAGCTGTTTTTT. Amino acid sequence: CATSDPTGLTGELFF.

A few counts support this clonotype. The chain links TRBV12-3 or TRBV12-4 to TRBJ1-4; perhaps TRBD1 as D (5 bases). Trimming shortened V by 3 bases and J by 12 bases, and 14 bases separated the two germline ends. The CDR3 is made up of 13 amino acids. The CDR3, as DNA: TGTGCCAGCAGTTTCCAGGGTCGGGCAGAACTGTTTTTT. Translated, it gives CASSFQGRAELFF.

This clonotype has ten or more counts. V gene TRBV7-2 combines with J gene TRBJ2-7; TRBD1 matches 12 bases. Unmatched junction bases numbered 6, after V lost 5 bases and J lost 4 bases. The CDR3 consists of 15 residues. Germline CDR1 is SGHTA and CDR2 is FQGNSA. In nucleotides, the CDR3 is TGTGCCAGCAGCCCGGGACAGGGGGCTAGGTACGAGCAGTACTTC. Protein: CASSPGQGARYEQYF.

This clonotype was counted between two and nine times. V and J are TRBV27 and TRBJ1-4; D unresolved. Per the germline V gene, CDR1 is MNHEY and CDR2 is SMNVEV (reference sequence). The length of the CDR3 is 14 residues. Deletions cut 6 bases from V and 0 bases from J, with 8 bases between. CDR3 in amino acids: CASRSVATNEKLFF. The CDR3 region has the DNA TGTGCCAGCAGGAGCGTTGCAACTAATGAAAAACTGTTTTTT.

This clonotype came up a few times. The chain is built from TRBV12-3 or TRBV12-4 and TRBJ1-3, with 7 bases lining up with TRBD1. V shed 6 bases, J shed 0 bases, and the junction held 8 bases outside the gene matches. This CDR3 is built from 16 residues. The CDR3 coding sequence is TGTGCCAGCAGCGACAGGGCCTTGAGCTCTGGAAACACCATATATTTT. Translation gives CASSDRALSSGNTIYF.

This clonotype turned up a few times. This chain links TRBV27 with TRBJ2-1, with a possible D match to TRBD2 (6 bases). CDR3 length: 12 amino acids. Trimming shortened V by 6 bases and J by 9 bases, and 12 bases separated the two germline ends. The germline gives CDR1 MNHEY, CDR2 SMNVEV (reference sequence). The CDR3 DNA follows: TGTGCCAGCAGCCCAATCGGGGGTGAGCAGTTCTTC. Translating it yields CASSPIGGEQFF.

This clonotype was detected a few times. This chain connects TRBV6-1 to TRBJ1-6; D remains ambiguous. With 6 bases removed from V and 9 bases from J, the gap between germline ends came to 18 bases. The germline gives CDR1 MNHNS, CDR2 SASEGT. This CDR3 is built from 15 residues. The CDR3 region is CASRAGRESGSPLHF. CDR3 coding DNA: TGTGCCAGCAGGGCGGGGAGGGAATCCGGTTCACCCCTCCACTTT.

This clonotype was detected many times. This chain links TRBV6-2 or TRBV6-3 with TRBJ2-2; no clear D gene. This CDR3 comprises 14 residues. V shed 5 bases and J shed 4 bases, with 11 bases lying between them. Germline-derived CDR1 and CDR2 are MNHEY and SVGEGT. The CDR3 DNA follows: TGTGCCAGCAGTATCCGGGCTAGCACCGGGGAGCTGTTTTTT. It yields the protein CASSIRASTGELFF.

This clonotype was picked up many times. This chain connects TRBV5-1 to TRBJ2-3; D not resolved. Trimming left V 7 bases short and J 4 bases short, with 13 bases between. The CDR3 runs 13 residues. Germline values: CDR1 SGHRS, CDR2 YFSETQ. The CDR3 bases are TGCGCCAGCTGCAGCGAGGTTGCAGATACGCAGTATTTT. As protein: CASCSEVADTQYF.

This clonotype has more than one count but fewer than ten. The rearrangement joins TRBV2 to TRBJ1-6, with 8 nucleotides matching TRBD1. There are 16 residues in the CDR3. Germline V gene sequence: CDR1 SNHLY, CDR2 FYNNEI. The V and J ends lost 6 bases and 9 bases, in that order; junction bases with no gene match: 13. The DNA of the CDR3 is TGTGCCAGCAGCCTATTCCCTACAGGGGGAGGTTCACCCCTCCACTTT. Amino acid sequence: CASSLFPTGGGSPLHF. Using reference TRBV2 and TRBJ1-6 for the parts outside the CDR3, the full variable domain is EPEVTQTPSHQVTQMGQEVILRCVPISNHLYFYWYRQILGQKVEFLVSFYNNEISEKSEIFDDQFSVERPDGSNFTLKIRSTKLEDSAMYFCASSLFPTGGGSPLHFGNGTRLTVT.

V and J are TRBV4-2 and TRBJ2-1; 7 nucleotides line up with TRBD2. Germline CDR1 reads LGHNA; CDR2 reads YNFKEQ. V trimming: 0 bases; J trimming: 7 bases; junction bases outside the gene matches: 15. The CDR3 runs 18 residues. As DNA, the CDR3 is TGTGCCAGCAGCCAAGAGGATCGAGCGGGGACCCCTACAAATGAGCAGTTCTTC. It encodes CASSQEDRAGTPTNEQFF.

The J gene is TRBJ2-7, the V gene TRBV5-4; D remains unclear. The CDR3 contains 12 residues. Germline V gives CDR1 SGHNT, CDR2 YYREEE (reference sequence). Trimming took off 4 bases at V and 7 bases at J, with 12 bases between the two ends. This CDR3 reads CASSGDTREQYF. CDR3 nucleotide sequence: TGTGCCAGCAGCGGAGACACTCGGGAGCAGTACTTC.

V is TRBV9 and J is TRBJ2-1; 9 nucleotides align to TRBD2. Germline V gene lookup returns CDR1 SGDLS and CDR2 YYNGEE. The V gene end was trimmed by 4 bases and the J gene end by 3 bases; junction bases not matched to a gene: 5. This CDR3 comprises 15 residues. CDR3 nucleotides: TGTGCCAGCAGCATCCGACTAGCGGACTACAATGAGCAGTTCTTC. Amino acid sequence: CASSIRLADYNEQFF.

The chain joins TRBV7-8 to TRBJ2-1; the match to TRBD1 covers 7 bases. Germline V gene lookup returns CDR1 SGHVS and CDR2 FQNEAQ. CDR3 length equals 12 residues. Trimming took 1 base from V and 14 from J; bases not matched to a gene: 5. In DNA form, the CDR3 reads TGTGCCAGCAGCTTAGTAACAGGGGTGAAGTTCTTC. This translates into CASSLVTGVKFF.

Many counts were recorded for this clonotype. The gene calls are TRBV29-1 and TRBJ2-1, with D hard to call. The V end was cut by 6 bases, the J end by 10 bases, with 7 bases between. The CDR3 extends over 9 amino acids. In germline, CDR1 is SQVTM, CDR2 ANQGSEA. The DNA of the CDR3 is TGCAGCGTCGAGAGAGAGCAGTTCTTC. Encoded protein: CSVEREQFF.

This clonotype was recorded only once. The rearrangement uses TRBV7-9 and TRBJ2-1, with D perhaps matching TRBD1 (5 bases). Looked up from germline, CDR1 is SEHNR and CDR2 is FQNEAQ (reference sequence). CDR3 length equals 14 residues. The germline V and J ends were trimmed by 2 bases and 9 bases, with 14 bases remaining between them. CDR3: CASSLRWGPGEQFF. The CDR3 DNA sequence: TGTGCCAGCAGCTTAAGGTGGGGCCCCGGTGAGCAGTTCTTC.

In its sample, this clonotype was seen a few times. This chain uses TRBV24-1 with TRBJ2-3; tentatively, D is TRBD1 or TRBD2 (6 bases each). CDR1 and CDR2 (germline): KGHDR, SFDVKD. Trimming took 9 bases from V and 7 from J, leaving 22 bases between them. The CDR3 loop spans 15 amino acids. The CDR3 bases are TGTGCCACCGCCCGGACGGGGCTGGGGGGCCATACGCAGTATTTT. Its translation: CATARTGLGGHTQYF.

V is TRBV2 and J is TRBJ1-3; no definite D call. The ends were cut back, 1 base at V and 0 bases at J, with 7 bases in the middle. Per the germline V gene, CDR1 is SNHLY and CDR2 is FYNNEI. The CDR3 covers 15 residues. The CDR3 loop reads CASSEEAASGNTIYF. The CDR3 coding sequence is TGTGCCAGCAGTGAAGAGGCAGCCTCTGGAAACACCATATATTTT.

The chain carries TRBV5-1 and TRBJ2-1; D perhaps matches TRBD2 (5 bases). CDR1 SGHRS and CDR2 YFSETQ come from the germline V gene. The V and J ends lost 6 bases and 8 bases respectively, with 12 bases between them. The CDR3 contains 12 residues. CDR3 sequence: CASKRGNDEQFF. CDR3 bases: TGCGCCAGCAAACGAGGGAATGATGAGCAGTTCTTC.

This clonotype showed up just once. This chain links TRBV6-1 with TRBJ1-4; D is undetermined. Trimming took off 6 bases at V and 8 bases at J, with 13 bases between the two ends. Germline assignment: CDR1 MNHNS and CDR2 SASEGT. The CDR3 covers 13 residues. In nucleotides, the CDR3 is TGTGCCAGCAGCAGTAGGATGTGGGAAAAACTGTTTTTT. Protein sequence: CASSSRMWEKLFF.

This clonotype was recorded a few times. The rearrangement joins TRBV19 to TRBJ2-2; unclear D gene. Trimming cost V 3 bases and J 1 base, with 9 bases left between them. CDR3 size: 15 residues. From germline, CDR1 is LNHDA and CDR2 SQIVND (reference sequence). CDR3 coding DNA: TGTGCCAGTAGTATGTTTTCTGTGAACACCGGGGAGCTGTTTTTT. It specifies CASSMFSVNTGELFF.